The rows below give T cell receptor beta chains drawn from one sample of a study of blood T cell repertoires in COVID-19. The table came from immunoSEQ multiplex PCR; TCRdb's copy has only in-frame clones and leaves some out. The repertoire consists of over 120,000 clones, with about 85% occurring once and the leading ten covering around 5%. Sequencing was performed on peripheral blood. These receptors originate from a woman aged 65 to 85 with COVID-19, enrolled during active disease. Each CDR3 is given with its conserved first and last residue. A D gene is named only where the DNA matches it firmly. Clone size is stated in some rows and not others, as once, few, many or a class when expanded.

V gene: TRBV28
D gene: -
clone size: few
J gene: TRBJ1-3
CDR3 length: 14
CDR3 protein: CASRVDSSGNTIYF
CDR3 DNA: TGTGCCAGCAGGGTGGACAGCTCTGGAAACACCATATATTTT

V gene: TRBV25-1
D gene: -
clone size: -
J gene: TRBJ1-3
CDR3 length: 18
CDR3 protein: CASSGSERKTNSRNTIYF
CDR3 DNA: TGTGCCAGCAGTGGGTCGGAGAGGAAAACAAACTCTAGAAACACCATATATTTT

V gene: TRBV9
D gene: TRBD1
clone size: -
J gene: TRBJ2-7
CDR3 length: 14
CDR3 protein: CASSEGTGAYEQYF
CDR3 DNA: TGTGCCAGCAGCGAAGGGACAGGGGCCTACGAGCAGTACTTC

V gene: TRBV7-7
D gene: TRBD1
clone size: few
J gene: TRBJ2-2
CDR3 length: 13
CDR3 protein: CASSLGGSGELFF
CDR3 DNA: TGTGCCAGCAGCCTAGGGGGCTCCGGGGAGCTGTTTTTT

V gene: TRBV28
D gene: TRBD2
clone size: once
J gene: TRBJ2-3
CDR3 length: 15
CDR3 protein: CASSSQAGGTDTQYF
CDR3 DNA: TGTGCCAGCAGTTCTCAAGCGGGGGGGACAGATACGCAGTATTTT

V gene: TRBV11-2
D gene: TRBD1
clone size: once
J gene: TRBJ2-1
CDR3 length: 15
CDR3 protein: CASSATGAGYNEQFF
CDR3 DNA: TGTGCCAGCAGCGCCACAGGGGCTGGGTACAATGAGCAGTTCTTC

V gene: TRBV29-1
D gene: TRBD2
clone size: -
J gene: TRBJ2-3
CDR3 length: 17
CDR3 protein: CSVGGASGGRRTDTQYF
CDR3 DNA: TGCAGCGTTGGGGGAGCTAGCGGGGGACGGCGCACAGATACGCAGTATTTT

V gene: TRBV19
D gene: -
clone size: -
J gene: TRBJ1-5
CDR3 length: 13
CDR3 protein: CASSNDRNQPQHF
CDR3 DNA: TGTGCCAGTAGTAATGACAGGAATCAGCCCCAGCATTTT

V gene: TRBV7-7
D gene: -
clone size: few
J gene: TRBJ1-2
CDR3 length: 18
CDR3 protein: CASSFPGESPVVNYGYTF
CDR3 DNA: TGTGCCAGCAGCTTCCCGGGGGAAAGCCCCGTTGTTAACTATGGCTACACCTTC

V gene: TRBV3-1/TRBV3-2
D gene: -
clone size: -
J gene: TRBJ2-7
CDR3 length: 15
CDR3 protein: CASSQSTGPSYEQYF
CDR3 DNA: TGTGCCAGCAGCCAGTCGACAGGACCTTCCTACGAGCAGTACTTC

V gene: TRBV7-6
D gene: TRBD1
clone size: -
J gene: TRBJ2-7
CDR3 length: 13
CDR3 protein: CATTGTVSYEQYF
CDR3 DNA: TGTGCCACAACCGGGACAGTCTCCTACGAGCAGTACTTC

V gene: TRBV6-6
D gene: -
clone size: few
J gene: TRBJ1-1
CDR3 length: 12
CDR3 protein: CASSYSGSEAFF
CDR3 DNA: TGTGCCAGCAGTTACTCCGGGTCTGAAGCTTTCTTT

V gene: TRBV3-1/TRBV3-2
D gene: TRBD1
clone size: -
J gene: TRBJ2-3
CDR3 length: 17
CDR3 protein: CASSQLGTVLSTDTQYF
CDR3 DNA: TGTGCCAGCAGCCAACTCGGGACAGTACTGAGCACAGATACGCAGTATTTT

V gene: TRBV5-6
D gene: TRBD2
clone size: -
J gene: TRBJ2-7
CDR3 length: 16
CDR3 protein: CASSPLKRGATYEQYF
CDR3 DNA: TGTGCCAGCAGTCCCCTAAAGCGGGGGGCCACCTACGAGCAGTACTTC

V gene: TRBV6-4
D gene: TRBD1
clone size: many
J gene: TRBJ1-5
CDR3 length: 15
CDR3 protein: CASSDSAGGDQPQHF
CDR3 DNA: TGTGCCAGCAGTGACTCTGCAGGGGGCGATCAGCCCCAGCATTTT

V gene: TRBV5-1
D gene: -
clone size: once
J gene: TRBJ2-2
CDR3 length: 15
CDR3 protein: CASSSDSTGTGELFF
CDR3 DNA: TGCGCCAGCAGCTCGGACAGTACGGGGACCGGGGAGCTGTTTTTT

V gene: TRBV13
D gene: -
clone size: -
J gene: TRBJ2-7
CDR3 length: 14
CDR3 protein: CASSLDPLSYEQYF
CDR3 DNA: TGTGCCAGCAGCTTAGACCCCCTCTCCTACGAGCAGTACTTC

V gene: TRBV11-2
D gene: -
clone size: -
J gene: TRBJ2-7
CDR3 length: 14
CDR3 protein: CASSLGGIRGEQYF
CDR3 DNA: TGTGCCAGCAGCTTAGGAGGCATCAGGGGCGAGCAGTACTTC

V gene: TRBV18
D gene: -
clone size: -
J gene: TRBJ1-2
CDR3 length: 16
CDR3 protein: CASSPVSQGANYGYTF
CDR3 DNA: TGTGCCAGCTCACCGGTCTCACAAGGAGCTAACTATGGCTACACCTTC

V gene: TRBV7-2
D gene: -
clone size: -
J gene: TRBJ1-5
CDR3 length: 16
CDR3 protein: CASSLTGRRPRQPQHF
CDR3 DNA: TGTGCCAGCAGCTTAACAGGGAGACGTCCGCGTCAGCCCCAGCATTTT

V gene: TRBV5-1
D gene: TRBD2
clone size: -
J gene: TRBJ2-7
CDR3 length: 17
CDR3 protein: CASSFGVGGVTSYEQYF
CDR3 DNA: TGCGCCAGCAGCTTCGGCGTGGGGGGGGTTACCTCCTACGAGCAGTACTTC

V gene: TRBV6-4
D gene: -
clone size: few
J gene: TRBJ1-6
CDR3 length: 15
CDR3 protein: CASSPDTERGSPLHF
CDR3 DNA: TGTGCCAGCAGTCCGGACACAGAAAGGGGATCACCCCTCCACTTT